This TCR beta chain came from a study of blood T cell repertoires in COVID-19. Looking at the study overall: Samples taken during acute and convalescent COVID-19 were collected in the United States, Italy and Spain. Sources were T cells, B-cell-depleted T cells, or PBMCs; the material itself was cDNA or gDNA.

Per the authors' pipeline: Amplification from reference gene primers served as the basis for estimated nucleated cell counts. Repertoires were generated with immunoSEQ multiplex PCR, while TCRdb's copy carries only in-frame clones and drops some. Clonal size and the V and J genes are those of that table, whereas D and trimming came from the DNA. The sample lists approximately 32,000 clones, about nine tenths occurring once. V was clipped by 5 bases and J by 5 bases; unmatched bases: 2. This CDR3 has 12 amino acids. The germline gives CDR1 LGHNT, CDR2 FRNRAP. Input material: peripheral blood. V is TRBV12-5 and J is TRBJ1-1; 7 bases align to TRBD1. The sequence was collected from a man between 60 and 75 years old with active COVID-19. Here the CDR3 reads CASGKTGTEAFF. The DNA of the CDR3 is TGTGCTAGTGGTAAGACAGGGACTGAAGCTTTCTTT.